This T cell receptor beta chain derives from a study of OX40 agonist ivuxolimab in advanced cancers. Across the study: Dose-escalation patients' cancers were hepatocellular carcinoma, melanoma, renal cell or head and neck cancer.

Regarding the study as a whole: Specificity for antigen went undetermined in the expanded peripheral T cells. Both CD4+ and CD8+ T cell populations in blood had undergone clonal expansion by week 6 at 0.1 to 3.0 mg/kg. It was also the case that some nonresponders had low normalized T-cell clonal expansion.

V lost 3 bases and J 5 bases, leaving 10 bases between the germline ends. Germline assignment: CDR1 MNHEY and CDR2 SMNVEV (reference sequence). The CDR3 is 14 residues long. The protocol was immunoSEQ multiplex PCR, while the TCRdb copy is restricted to in-frame clones and leaves out a portion. The profile shows 20,000 to 30,000 clones, around nine tenths of them singletons. On this clone: Antigen unknown.

The chain employs TRBV27 and TRBJ1-4; no reliable D call. Sequencing was performed on CD4+ or CD8+ T cells sorted from blood, taken in a trial of the OX40 agonist ivuxolimab. This TCR was sampled from an adult with an advanced solid tumor such as melanoma, head and neck, liver or kidney cancer. In DNA form, the CDR3 reads TGTGCCAGCAGTTTTAATGGGGTAAATGAAAAACTGTTTTTT. The encoded protein is CASSFNGVNEKLFF.